One sample yielded the 3 T cell receptor beta chains listed below, sequenced in a study of blood T cell repertoires in COVID-19. The data were produced by immunoSEQ multiplex PCR, yet TCRdb's version contains in-frame clones alone and is incomplete. The sample consists of roughly 200,000 clones, 88% of them appearing once. The sequenced material came from peripheral blood. All receptors derive from a man in his 70s with acute or convalescent COVID-19.

J is TRBJ2-1 and V is TRBV19; a weak D match, TRBD2 (5 bases). The ends were cut back, 1 base at V and 9 bases at J, with 16 bases in the middle. This CDR3 contains 15 residues. Germline values: CDR1 LNHDA, CDR2 SQIVND (reference sequence). The CDR3 DNA follows: TGTGCCAGTAGTATAGGACTTGAGGGTCGAGGTGAGCAGTTCTTC. This encodes CASSIGLEGRGEQFF. Full variable domain (rest looked up from reference TRBV19 and TRBJ2-1): DGGITQSPKYLFRKEGQNVTLSCEQNLNHDAMYWYRQDPGQGLRLIYYSQIVNDFQKGDIAEGYSVSREKKESFPLTVTSAQKNPTAFYLCASSIGLEGRGEQFFGPGTRLTVL.

The chain couples TRBV18 to TRBJ2-2; a weak D match, TRBD1 (5 bases). The length of the CDR3 is 15 residues. CDR1 KGHSH and CDR2 LQKENI come from the germline V gene. V gave up 1 base and J gave up 7 bases, with 13 bases separating them. The CDR3 DNA is TGTGCCAGCTCACCACTACCAGGGTACGGCGGGGAGCTGTTTTTT. This gives the protein CASSPLPGYGGELFF.

This sequence joins TRBV19 and TRBJ2-7; 12 bases are a match to TRBD2. J was trimmed by 2 bases and V by 4 bases; bases with no gene match: 0. The CDR3 has 14 residues. CDR1 is LNHDA, CDR2 SQIVND, per germline (reference sequence). CDR3 sequence reads: CASSTSGRAYEQYF. For the CDR3, the DNA is TGTGCCAGTAGTACTAGCGGGAGGGCCTACGAGCAGTACTTC. The full variable domain, its missing parts supplied by reference TRBV19 and TRBJ2-7, is DGGITQSPKYLFRKEGQNVTLSCEQNLNHDAMYWYRQDPGQGLRLIYYSQIVNDFQKGDIAEGYSVSREKKESFPLTVTSAQKNPTAFYLCASSTSGRAYEQYFGPGTRLTVT.